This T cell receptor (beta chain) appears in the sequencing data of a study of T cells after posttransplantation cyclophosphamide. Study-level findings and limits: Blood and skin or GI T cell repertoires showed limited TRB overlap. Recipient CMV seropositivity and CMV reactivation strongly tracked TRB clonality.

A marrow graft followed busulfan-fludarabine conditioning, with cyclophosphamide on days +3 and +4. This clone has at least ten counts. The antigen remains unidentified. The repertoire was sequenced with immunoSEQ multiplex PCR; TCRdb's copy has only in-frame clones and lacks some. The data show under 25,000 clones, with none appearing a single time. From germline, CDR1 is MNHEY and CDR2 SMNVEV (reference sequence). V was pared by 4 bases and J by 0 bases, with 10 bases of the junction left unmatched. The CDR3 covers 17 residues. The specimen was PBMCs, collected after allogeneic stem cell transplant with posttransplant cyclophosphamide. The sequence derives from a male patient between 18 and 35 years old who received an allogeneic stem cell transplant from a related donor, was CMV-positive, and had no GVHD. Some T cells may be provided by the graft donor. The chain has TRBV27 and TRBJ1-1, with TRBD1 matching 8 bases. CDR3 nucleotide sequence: TGTGCCAGCAGTTCCGGGACAGGCTATGGGTTGAACACTGAAGCTTTCTTT. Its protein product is CASSSGTGYGLNTEAFF.